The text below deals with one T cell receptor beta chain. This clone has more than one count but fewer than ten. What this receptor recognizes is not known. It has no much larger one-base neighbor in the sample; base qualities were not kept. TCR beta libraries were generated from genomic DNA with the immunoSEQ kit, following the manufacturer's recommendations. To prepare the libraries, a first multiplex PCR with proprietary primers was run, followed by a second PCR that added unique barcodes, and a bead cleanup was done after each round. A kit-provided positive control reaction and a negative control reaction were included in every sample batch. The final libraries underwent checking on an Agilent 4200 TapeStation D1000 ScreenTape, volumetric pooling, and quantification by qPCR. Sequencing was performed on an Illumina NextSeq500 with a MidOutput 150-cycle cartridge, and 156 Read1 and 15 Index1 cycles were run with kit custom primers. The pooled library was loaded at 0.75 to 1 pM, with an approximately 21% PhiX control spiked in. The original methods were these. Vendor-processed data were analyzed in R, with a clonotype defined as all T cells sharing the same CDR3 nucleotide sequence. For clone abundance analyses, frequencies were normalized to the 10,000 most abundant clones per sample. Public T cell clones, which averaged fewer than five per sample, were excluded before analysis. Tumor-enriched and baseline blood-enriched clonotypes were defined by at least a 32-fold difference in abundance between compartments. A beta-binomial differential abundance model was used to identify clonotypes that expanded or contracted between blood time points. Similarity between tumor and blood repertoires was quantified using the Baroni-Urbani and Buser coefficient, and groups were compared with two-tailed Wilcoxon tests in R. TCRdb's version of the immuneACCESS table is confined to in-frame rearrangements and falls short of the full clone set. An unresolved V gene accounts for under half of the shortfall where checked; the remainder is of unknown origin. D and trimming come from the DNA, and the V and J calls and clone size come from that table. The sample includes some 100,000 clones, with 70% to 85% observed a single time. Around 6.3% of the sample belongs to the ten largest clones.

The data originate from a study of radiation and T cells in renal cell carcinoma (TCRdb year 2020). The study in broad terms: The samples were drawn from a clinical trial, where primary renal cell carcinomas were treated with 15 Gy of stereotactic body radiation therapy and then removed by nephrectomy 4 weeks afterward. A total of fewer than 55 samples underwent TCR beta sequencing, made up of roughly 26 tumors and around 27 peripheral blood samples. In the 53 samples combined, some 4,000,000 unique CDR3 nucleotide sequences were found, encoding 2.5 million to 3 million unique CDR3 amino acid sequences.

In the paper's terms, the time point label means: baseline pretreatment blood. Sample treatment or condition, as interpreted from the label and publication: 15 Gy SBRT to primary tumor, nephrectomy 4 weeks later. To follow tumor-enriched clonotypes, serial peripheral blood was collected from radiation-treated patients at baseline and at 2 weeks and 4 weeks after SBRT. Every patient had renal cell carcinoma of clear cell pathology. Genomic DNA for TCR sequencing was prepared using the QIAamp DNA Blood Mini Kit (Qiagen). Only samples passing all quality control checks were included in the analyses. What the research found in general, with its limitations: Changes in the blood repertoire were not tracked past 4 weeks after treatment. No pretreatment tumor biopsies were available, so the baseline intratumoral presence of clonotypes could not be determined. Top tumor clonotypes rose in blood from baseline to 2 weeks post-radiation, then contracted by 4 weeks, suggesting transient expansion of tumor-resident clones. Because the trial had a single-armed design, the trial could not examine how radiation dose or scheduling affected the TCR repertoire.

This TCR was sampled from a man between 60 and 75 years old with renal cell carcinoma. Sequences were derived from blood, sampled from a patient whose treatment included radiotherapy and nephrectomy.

CDR3 region: CASSLHPGSNTEAFF. The nucleotide sequence is given as TGTGCCAGCAGCTTACACCCAGGATCTAACACTGAAGCTTTCTTT. The chain was built from TRBV7-9 and TRBJ1-1; no confident D gene assignment can be made. The CDR3 runs 15 amino acids, cysteine and phenylalanine included. The only DNA kept is the CDR3, 45 bases in frame from the first base. The V and J ends are trimmed by 2 bases and 2 bases, leaving 12 bases between them. Via the germline V gene (reference sequence), CDR1 is SEHNR and CDR2 FQNEAQ.